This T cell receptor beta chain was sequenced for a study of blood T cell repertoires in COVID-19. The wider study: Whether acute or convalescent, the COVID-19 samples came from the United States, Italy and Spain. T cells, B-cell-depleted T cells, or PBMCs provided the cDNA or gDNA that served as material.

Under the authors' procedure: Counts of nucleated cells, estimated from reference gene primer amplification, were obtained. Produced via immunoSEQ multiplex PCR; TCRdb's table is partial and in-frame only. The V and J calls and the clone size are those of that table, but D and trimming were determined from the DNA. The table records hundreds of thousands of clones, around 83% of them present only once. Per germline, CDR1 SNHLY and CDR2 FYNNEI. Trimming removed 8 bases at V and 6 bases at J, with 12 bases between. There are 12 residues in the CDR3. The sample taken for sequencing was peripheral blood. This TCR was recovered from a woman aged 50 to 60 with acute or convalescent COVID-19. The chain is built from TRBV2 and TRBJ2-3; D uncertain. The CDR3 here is CASDRYGDTQYF. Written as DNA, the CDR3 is TGTGCCAGCGACCGATACGGGGATACGCAGTATTTT. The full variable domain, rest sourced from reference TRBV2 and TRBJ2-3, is EPEVTQTPSHQVTQMGQEVILRCVPISNHLYFYWYRQILGQKVEFLVSFYNNEISEKSEIFDDQFSVERPDGSNFTLKIRSTKLEDSAMYFCASDRYGDTQYFGPGTRLTVL.